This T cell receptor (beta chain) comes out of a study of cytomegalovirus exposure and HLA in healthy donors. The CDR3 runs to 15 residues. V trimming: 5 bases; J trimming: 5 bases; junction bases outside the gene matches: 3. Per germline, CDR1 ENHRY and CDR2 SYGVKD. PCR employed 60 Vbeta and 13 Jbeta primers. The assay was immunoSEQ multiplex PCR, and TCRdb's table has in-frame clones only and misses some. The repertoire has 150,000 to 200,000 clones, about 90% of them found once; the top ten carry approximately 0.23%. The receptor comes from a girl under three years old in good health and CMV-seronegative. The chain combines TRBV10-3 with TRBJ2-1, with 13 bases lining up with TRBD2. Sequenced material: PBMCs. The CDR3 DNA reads TGTGCCATCAGTACTAGCGGGAGGGCCCACAATGAGCAGTTCTTC. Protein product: CAISTSGRAHNEQFF.